The 21 T cell receptor beta chains given below trace back to one sample, sequenced in a study of CD8+ T cells in alopecia areata. Extraction and reverse transcription of RNA yielded cDNA as the sequencing template. The table came from immunoSEQ multiplex PCR; TCRdb's copy has only in-frame clones and leaves some out. This sample has under 95,000 clones, with about two thirds found just once. Treatment: oral pan-JAK inhibitor, 5-10 mg twice daily. Sequencing used CD8+ T cells sorted from blood, obtained at approximately week 45, from a patient treated with tofacitinib. The receptors here all came from a human donor with alopecia areata.

This clone was detected a few times. This CDR3 reads CASSDPGTDTQYF. The DNA for the CDR3 is TGTGCCAGCAGTGACCCTGGCACAGATACGCAGTATTTT. V gene TRBV2 combines with J gene TRBJ2-3; no firm D call. With 3 bases removed from V and 1 base from J, the gap between germline ends came to 5 bases. CDR1 and CDR2 from the germline V gene are SNHLY and FYNNEI. This CDR3 region has 13 residues.

The chain couples TRBV7-8 to TRBJ2-7, with D possibly being TRBD1 or TRBD2 (6 bases each). Trimming shortened V by 7 bases and J by 5 bases, and 18 bases separated the two germline ends. The CDR3 spans 14 residues. CDR1 is SGHVS, CDR2 FQNEAQ, per germline. This chain's CDR3 is CASTPWGAGDEQYF. The CDR3 DNA is TGTGCCAGCACCCCGTGGGGGGCTGGTGACGAGCAGTACTTC.

Remarks on this clone: The junction shows a germline mismatch at one end, possibly a read error. The sample has other DNA sequences that encode this CDR3 too. The rearrangement uses TRBV30 and TRBJ1-5, with TRBD1 matching over 7 bases. Germline CDR1 reads GTSNPN; CDR2 reads SVGIG (reference sequence). The CDR3 loop spans 13 amino acids. The chain's CDR3 is CAWSVGGHQPQHF. CDR3 in DNA: TGTGCCTGGAGTGTAGGGGGCCATCAGCCCCAACATTTT.

The chain links TRBV29-1 to TRBJ1-1; 10 bases map to TRBD1. Unmatched junction bases numbered 9, after V lost 1 base and J lost 4 bases. This CDR3 has 16 residues. The germline gives CDR1 SQVTM, CDR2 ANQGSEA. The CDR3 DNA reads TGCAGCGTTGAAGGGGACAGGGGCGGTCTTGGCACTGAAGCTTTCTTT. It specifies CSVEGDRGGLGTEAFF.

CDR3 DNA: TGTGCCAGCAGTTATTCAGGCTACAATGAGCAGTTCTTC. Its translation: CASSYSGYNEQFF. V is TRBV6-5 and J is TRBJ2-1; the D is unclear. Trimming cost V 3 bases and J 3 bases, with 6 bases left between them. CDR3 length: 13 residues. From germline, CDR1 is MNHEY and CDR2 SVGAGI.

This clone was counted between two and nine times. J is TRBJ2-7 and V is TRBV7-9; no reliable D call. V lost 2 bases to trimming and J lost 1 base, with 6 bases between them. CDR1 and CDR2 from the germline V gene are SEHNR and FQNEAQ (reference sequence). This CDR3 comprises 13 residues. CDR3 loop: CASSLLQSYEQYF. In DNA form, the CDR3 reads TGTGCCAGCAGCTTACTGCAATCCTACGAGCAGTACTTC.

The V and J genes are TRBV19 and TRBJ1-5, with D perhaps TRBD1 (6 bases). Trimming stripped 6 bases from V and 5 bases from J, with 20 bases between. The CDR3 is made up of 16 amino acids. The germline V gene encodes CDR1 LNHDA and CDR2 SQIVND (reference sequence). The CDR3 spells CASRARQAGPYQPQHF. The CDR3 nucleotides are TGTGCCAGTAGGGCTAGACAGGCGGGTCCATATCAGCCCCAGCATTTT. The full variable domain, its missing parts supplied by reference TRBV19 and TRBJ1-5, is DGGITQSPKYLFRKEGQNVTLSCEQNLNHDAMYWYRQDPGQGLRLIYYSQIVNDFQKGDIAEGYSVSREKKESFPLTVTSAQKNPTAFYLCASRARQAGPYQPQHFGDGTRLSIL.

This chain links TRBV29-1 with TRBJ2-1; D might be TRBD2 (7 bases). Trimming cost V 4 bases and J 8 bases, with 15 bases left between them. Per the germline V gene, CDR1 is SQVTM and CDR2 is ANQGSEA. The length of the CDR3 is 13 residues. CDR3 DNA: TGCAGCGTTGTTCGGGACGGGGGGCATGAGCAGTTCTTC. Its protein is CSVVRDGGHEQFF.

CDR3 bases: TGTGCCGTCGGATCCCTTAGGACGAACACCGGGGAGCTGTTTTTT. It encodes CAVGSLRTNTGELFF. The chain employs TRBV19 and TRBJ2-2; D is unclear. The CDR3 spans 15 residues. Germline CDR1 reads LNHDA; CDR2 reads SQIVND (reference sequence). The germline V and J ends were trimmed by 11 bases and 0 bases, with 16 bases remaining between them.

CDR3 nucleotide sequence: TGTGCCAGCAGCTTTAGGACTAGCGGGGGTCACAATGAGCAGTTCTTC. It specifies CASSFRTSGGHNEQFF. This rearrangement joins TRBV13 to TRBJ2-1, with TRBD2 matching 13 bases. Germline V gene data show CDR1 as PRHDT and CDR2 as FYEKMQ (reference sequence). V trimming: 3 bases; J trimming: 5 bases; junction bases outside the gene matches: 4. The CDR3 has 16 amino acids. Using reference TRBV13 and TRBJ2-1 for the parts outside the CDR3, the full variable domain is AAGVIQSPRHLIKEKRETATLKCYPIPRHDTVYWYQQGPGQDPQFLISFYEKMQSDKGSIPDRFSAQQFSDYHSELNMSSLELGDSALYFCASSFRTSGGHNEQFFGPGTRLTVL.

The CDR3 loop is CASSLSWDSFNEQYF. CDR3 sequence (DNA): TGTGCCAGCAGTTTATCGTGGGACAGTTTTAACGAGCAGTACTTC. The chain couples TRBV27 to TRBJ2-7; 7 bases are a match to TRBD1. From germline, CDR1 is MNHEY and CDR2 SMNVEV (reference sequence). Trimming took 0 bases from V and 5 from J; bases not matched to a gene: 7. This CDR3 contains 15 residues.

The V gene is TRBV11-2, the J gene TRBJ2-1; D unclear. The germline V and J ends were trimmed by 1 base and 0 bases, with 7 bases remaining between them. In germline, CDR1 is SGHAT, CDR2 FQNNGV. This CDR3 spans 15 amino acids. The CDR3 bases are TGTGCCAGCAGCTTAGCGGAGAGCTCCTACAATGAGCAGTTCTTC. It yields the protein CASSLAESSYNEQFF.

A few counts support this clone. This chain joins TRBV4-3 and TRBJ2-5; D unresolved. This CDR3 has 14 amino acids. Germline assignment: CDR1 LGHNA and CDR2 YSLEER. V lost 0 bases to trimming and J lost 5 bases, with 10 bases between them. The DNA of the CDR3 is TGCGCCAGCAGCCAAGATTCGAACGCGGAGACCCAGTACTTC. Its protein is CASSQDSNAETQYF.

V gene TRBV28 combines with J gene TRBJ1-1, with D unresolved. CDR3 length equals 15 residues. With 5 bases removed from V and 0 bases from J, the gap between germline ends came to 13 bases. Per the germline V gene, CDR1 is MDHEN and CDR2 is SYDVKM. CDR3 region: CASSPTQPVNTEAFF. The CDR3 coding sequence is TGTGCCAGCAGTCCCACGCAACCGGTGAACACTGAAGCTTTCTTT.

The CDR3 DNA reads TGTGCCAGCAGTGGCGCGGTATTCACAGATACGCAGTATTTT. It translates to CASSGAVFTDTQYF. The rearrangement joins TRBV27 to TRBJ2-3; no definite D call. V was shortened by 5 bases and J by 2 bases, with 11 bases between the two germline ends. The germline gives CDR1 MNHEY, CDR2 SMNVEV (reference sequence). The CDR3 spans 14 residues.

The CDR3 nucleotides read TGTGCCAGCAGCGCACGGACTAGCGGGGGGTTCTACAATGAGCAGTTCTTC. Its protein product is CASSARTSGGFYNEQFF. This chain joins TRBV7-3 and TRBJ2-1, with 14 nucleotides matching TRBD2. The junction had 6 bases not matched to a gene; V was cut back by 5 bases and J by 3 bases. Germline V gives CDR1 SGHTA, CDR2 FQGTGA. The length of the CDR3 is 17 residues.

The chain links TRBV7-8 to TRBJ1-1, with D uncertain. The V end was cut by 0 bases, the J end by 1 base, with 18 bases between. The CDR3 loop spans 18 amino acids. CDR1 and CDR2 (germline): SGHVS, FQNEAQ. The CDR3: CASSLARTHVATNTEAFF. The CDR3 nucleotides are TGTGCCAGCAGCTTAGCGAGGACTCATGTCGCCACGAACACTGAAGCTTTCTTT.

This clone was seen more than once but under ten times. V gene TRBV4-1 combines with J gene TRBJ1-6; unclear D gene. CDR3 length: 18 residues. V gave up 0 bases and J gave up 0 bases, with 12 bases separating them. Germline V gene sequence: CDR1 MGHRA, CDR2 YSYEKL. CDR3 sequence (DNA): TGCGCCAGCAGCCAAGATGTCCGTCCTAGCTCCTATAATTCACCCCTCCACTTT. Protein product: CASSQDVRPSSYNSPLHF.

The rearrangement joins TRBV27 to TRBJ2-1; tentative D call: TRBD2 (6 bases). Germline-derived CDR1 and CDR2 are MNHEY and SMNVEV (reference sequence). Trimming stripped 5 bases from V and 9 bases from J, with 17 bases between. The CDR3 consists of 14 residues. CDR3 sequence (DNA): TGTGCCAGCAGTCCACGGGTGAGGGGAGGTGAGCAGTTCTTC. This gives the protein CASSPRVRGGEQFF.

The chain combines TRBV29-1 with TRBJ2-7; D is uncertain. V was cut by 7 bases and J by 0 bases, with 13 bases left in between. The CDR3 totals 13 residues. Germline CDR1 SQVTM, CDR2 ANQGSEA. The CDR3 spells CSAIDKSSYEQYF. The CDR3 coding sequence is TGCAGCGCGATAGACAAGAGCTCCTACGAGCAGTACTTC.

The chain uses TRBV5-4 and TRBJ2-7; D is ambiguous. Germline CDR1 and CDR2: SGHNT and YYREEE (reference sequence). The CDR3 spans 15 residues. V lost 4 bases and J lost 4, with 18 bases in between. The DNA for the CDR3 is TGTGCCAGCAGCCCATCCCCCAAAAATACGTACGAGCAGTACTTC. Its protein product is CASSPSPKNTYEQYF.